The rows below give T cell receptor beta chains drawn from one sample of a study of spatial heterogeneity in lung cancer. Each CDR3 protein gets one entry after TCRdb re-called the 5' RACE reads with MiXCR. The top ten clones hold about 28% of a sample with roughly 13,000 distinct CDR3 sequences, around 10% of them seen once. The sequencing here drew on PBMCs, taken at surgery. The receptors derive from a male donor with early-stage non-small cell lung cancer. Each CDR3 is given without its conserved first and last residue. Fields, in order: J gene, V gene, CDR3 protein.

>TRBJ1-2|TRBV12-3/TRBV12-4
ASSLGGST
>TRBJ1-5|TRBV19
ASSSGAGQPQH
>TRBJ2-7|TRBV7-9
ASSLRVGTSGYEQY
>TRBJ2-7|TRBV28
ASSRTLLSSYEQY
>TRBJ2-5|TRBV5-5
ASSLEAGARETQY
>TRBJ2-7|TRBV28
ASFGTGSYEQY
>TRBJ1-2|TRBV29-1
SVEVGLGYT
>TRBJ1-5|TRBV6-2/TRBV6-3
ASSQGLGNQPQH
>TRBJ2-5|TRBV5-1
ASSPVSGTPQETQY
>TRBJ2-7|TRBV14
ASSQGQSSYEQY
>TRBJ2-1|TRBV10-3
AIRPRVGGYNEQF
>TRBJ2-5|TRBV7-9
ASSFAQETQY
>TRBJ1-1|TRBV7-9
ASGSQGGAEAF
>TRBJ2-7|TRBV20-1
SAQDRGVYEQY
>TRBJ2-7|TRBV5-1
ASSWTSGGDYEQY
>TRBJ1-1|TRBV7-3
ASSRGTTGAEAF
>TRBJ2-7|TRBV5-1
ASSRDTSSYEQY